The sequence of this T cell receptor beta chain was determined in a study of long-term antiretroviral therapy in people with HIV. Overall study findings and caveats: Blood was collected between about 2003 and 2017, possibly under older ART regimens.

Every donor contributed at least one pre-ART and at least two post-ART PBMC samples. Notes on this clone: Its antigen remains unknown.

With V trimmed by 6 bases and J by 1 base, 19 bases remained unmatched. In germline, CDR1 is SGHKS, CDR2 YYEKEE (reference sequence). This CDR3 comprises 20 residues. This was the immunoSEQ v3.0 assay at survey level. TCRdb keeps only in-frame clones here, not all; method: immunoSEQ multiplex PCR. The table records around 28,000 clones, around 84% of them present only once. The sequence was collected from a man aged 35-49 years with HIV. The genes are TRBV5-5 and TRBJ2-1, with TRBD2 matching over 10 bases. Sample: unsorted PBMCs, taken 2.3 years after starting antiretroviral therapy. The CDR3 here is CASTVSHKAGGPFSYNEQFF. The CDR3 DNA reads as TGTGCCAGCACCGTATCCCATAAAGCGGGAGGGCCGTTTTCCTACAATGAGCAGTTCTTC. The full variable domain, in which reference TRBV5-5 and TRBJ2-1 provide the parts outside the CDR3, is DAGVTQSPTHLIKTRGQQVTLRCSPISGHKSVSWYQQVLGQGPQFIFQYYEKEERGRGNFPDRFSARQFPNYSSELNVNALLLGDSALYLCASTVSHKAGGPFSYNEQFFGPGTRLTVL.